The 9 T cell receptor beta chains listed next were all sequenced from one sample in a study of tumor and adjacent non-tumor tissue in lung cancer. No cell sorting was done before RNA was extracted from the tissue. Distant lung tissue was collected more than 3 cm away from the tumor edge. Three rounds of nested PCR, following a modified ARM-PCR protocol, produced the TCRbeta library. TCRdb itself ran the multiplex PCR reads through MiXCR, one entry per CDR3 protein. This sample has some 68,000 distinct CDR3 sequences, with around 80% found just once. Sequenced input: distant non-tumor lung tissue. The origin of the receptors is a man in his 60s with non-small cell lung cancer.

The table lists this clonotype with many counts. The chain joins TRBV7-9 to TRBJ2-5; possible D gene TRBD1, 6 bases. Germline V CDR1 and CDR2: SEHNR, FQNEAQ (reference sequence). V was pared by 1 base and J by 0 bases, with 18 bases between. The CDR3 runs to 18 residues. Here the CDR3 DNA reads TGTGCCAGCAGCTTAGGCCCTTCGACAGGTTACCACCAAGAGACCCAGTACTTC. It yields the protein CASSLGPSTGYHQETQYF.

This clonotype appeared many times. For the CDR3, the DNA is TGCGCCAGCAGTAAGGGCACAGATACGCAGTATTTT. It yields the protein CASSKGTDTQYF. V and J are TRBV10-1 and TRBJ2-3; no clear D gene. CDR3 length: 12 residues. The V gene lost 5 bases and the J gene lost 1 base, with 4 bases spanning the gap. Germline V lookup: CDR1 WNHNN, CDR2 SYGVQD (reference sequence).

To note about this clonotype: A read error may account for a junction end that differs from germline. The chain combines TRBV12-3 or TRBV12-4 with TRBJ2-7; 11 positions match TRBD1. The CDR3 contains 14 residues. CDR3 in DNA: TGTGCTAGCAGTCCCGGGACAGGGGGTCTCGAGCGGTTCTTC. It encodes CASSPGTGGLERFF.

To note about this clonotype: The junction departs from the called germline gene at one end, perhaps through a read error. This sequence joins TRBV29-1 and TRBJ1-1; D gene uncertain. Germline CDR1 reads SQVTM; CDR2 reads ANQGSEA. The CDR3 sequence is 12 residues long. DNA of the CDR3: TGCAGCGTTGAGAGGCAGAACACTGAAGTTTTCTTC. Encoded protein: CSVERQNTEVFF. The full variable domain, with the rest looked up from reference TRBV29-1 and TRBJ1-1, is SAVISQKPSRDICQRGTSLTIQCQVDSQVTMMFWYRQQPGQSLTLIATANQGSEATYESGFVIDKFPISRPNLTFSTLTVSNMSPEDSSIYLCSVERQNTEVFFGQGTRLTVV.

This clonotype was counted at least ten times. This chain joins TRBV6-6 and TRBJ2-1, with 15 positions matching TRBD2. The V gene end was trimmed by 2 bases and the J gene end by 9 bases; junction bases not matched to a gene: 2. CDR1 MNHNY and CDR2 SVGAGI come from the germline V gene (reference sequence). The CDR3 totals 15 residues. The CDR3 loop reads CASSYGLAGGAEQFF. The CDR3 coding sequence is TGTGCCAGCAGTTACGGACTAGCGGGAGGGGCTGAGCAGTTCTTC.

Comments on this clonotype: The germline gene is not matched at one end of the junction; a read error may be the cause. V usage is TRBV10-3 and J usage is TRBJ2-3; D is possibly TRBD1 (5 bases). CDR1 and CDR2 from the germline V gene are ENHRY and SYGVKD. The CDR3 length is 14 residues. The chain's CDR3 is CAVRAYYSTDTQYF. CDR3 in DNA: TGTGCCGTCAGGGCATACTACAGCACAGATACACAGTATTTT.

The DNA for the CDR3 is TGTGCCAGCAGCACCCGGGACTTCAGCTCCTACAATGAGCAGTTCTTC. Its protein product is CASSTRDFSSYNEQFF. V and J are TRBV11-1 and TRBJ2-1; D perhaps matches TRBD2 (6 bases). Per the germline V gene, CDR1 is SGHAT and CDR2 is FQDESV (reference sequence). Between the trimmed V and J ends, which lost 5 bases and 0 bases, there was a span of 14 bases. This CDR3 is 16 amino acids long.

This clonotype was recorded at least ten times. The chain has TRBV4-1 and TRBJ2-7, with no clear D. Germline V gene sequence: CDR1 MGHRA, CDR2 YSYEKL. The CDR3 covers 13 residues. V dropped 4 bases and J dropped 7 bases, with 14 bases sitting between them. CDR3 coding DNA: TGCGCCAGCAGCCTCCCCGGGTCTAGGGAGCAGTACTTC. This gives the protein CASSLPGSREQYF.

The rearrangement uses TRBV5-1 and TRBJ2-6; tentatively, D is TRBD1 (6 bases). V was pared by 8 bases and J by 4 bases, with 19 bases between. The CDR3 is 16 amino acids. Germline loops: CDR1 SGHRS, CDR2 YFSETQ. The CDR3 DNA is TGCGCCAGTAGCCAGGGGAGTATTGGCGGGGCCAACGTCCTGACTTTC. Its protein product is CASSQGSIGGANVLTF.